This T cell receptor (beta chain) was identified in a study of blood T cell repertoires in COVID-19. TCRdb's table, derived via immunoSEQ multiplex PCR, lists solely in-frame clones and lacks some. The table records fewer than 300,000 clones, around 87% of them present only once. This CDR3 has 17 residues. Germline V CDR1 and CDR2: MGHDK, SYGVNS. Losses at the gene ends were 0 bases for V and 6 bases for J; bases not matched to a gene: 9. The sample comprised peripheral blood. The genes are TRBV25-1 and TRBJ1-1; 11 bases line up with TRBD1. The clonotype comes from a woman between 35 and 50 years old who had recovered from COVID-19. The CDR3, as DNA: TGTGCCAGCAGTGAATATGGGACAGGGGGTGGTCGGGCTGAAGCTTTCTTT. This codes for CASSEYGTGGGRAEAFF.